These T cell receptor beta chains were read from a single sample in a study of shared clonotypes between healthy human individuals. Profiling relied on immunoSEQ multiplex PCR, and the TCRdb table lists in-frame clones only, not all of them. In the table there are fewer than 800,000 clones, just over 90% of which are singletons. Sequenced material: naive CD8+ T cells sorted from blood. These receptors originate from a man aged 25-45 years in good health. The conserved cysteine and the conserved F or W are not part of the CDR3 here.

>TRBV2|TRBJ2-2
ASSVPSGEETNTGELF
>TRBV30|TRBJ2-7
AWAKDTSYEQY
>TRBV6-1|TRBJ2-7
ASSVPAGAPDEQY
>TRBV11-2|TRBJ2-7
ASSWDLYEQY
>TRBV5-1|TRBJ2-7
ASSLESSPLYEQY
>TRBV9|TRBJ2-3
ASSGEEVDTQY
>TRBV7-8|TRBJ1-4
ASSLGAGVEKLF
>TRBV29-1|TRBJ2-1
SVEGRSGSSYNEQF
>TRBV28|TRBJ2-1
ASSLFGLAGVQF
>TRBV9|TRBJ2-5
ASSVDGNQETQY
>TRBV27|TRBJ1-5
ASGMTGGEFSNQPQH
>TRBV15|TRBJ1-1
ATAYTSDTEAF
>TRBV14|TRBJ2-7
ASSQYRSSYEQY
>TRBV4-3|TRBJ2-2
ASSQVGGTVRSVHGELF
>TRBV25-1|TRBJ1-1
ASSQWNTEAF
>TRBV9|TRBJ2-7
ASSVGGQAYEQY
>TRBV5-1|TRBJ2-3
ASSVKFSGRNTDTQY
>TRBV6-1|TRBJ2-7
ASSPEPGHPYEQY
>TRBV5-6|TRBJ2-1
ASSLLSGGSNEQF
>TRBV9|TRBJ2-1
ASSVQIGYNEQF
>TRBV5-6|TRBJ2-7
ASSPRGTYEQY
>TRBV5-1|TRBJ2-3
ASSWTGTSTDTQY
>TRBV5-1|TRBJ2-3
ASSSGLVADTQY
>TRBV29-1|TRBJ1-2
SVDPGGQGPYGYT
>TRBV5-1|TRBJ2-3
ASSLVSGTDTQY
>TRBV7-2|TRBJ2-3
ASSLTGRTDTQY